The 29 T cell receptor beta chains below all came from one sample that was sequenced in a study of beta chain features in type 1 diabetes. These TCRs' antigens remain unknown. Expressed TCRB transcripts were sequenced because the isolated RNA had all been reverse transcribed beforehand. Some clones are missing from TCRdb's copy, which holds only in-frame ones; the method was immunoSEQ multiplex PCR. The sample carries 50,000 to 70,000 clones, roughly 50% recorded once. Study-wide points: There was a moderate but significant shortening of TCRB CDR3s in all four CD4+ subsets of Type 1 diabetes patients.

Material for sequencing was Tregs from blood. These receptors all stem from a woman aged 40 to 50 with type 1 diabetes.

The CDR3 sequence is CASSYDRVGGYTF. DNA of the CDR3: TGTGCCAGCAGCTACGACAGGGTAGGCGGCTACACCTTC. This chain joins TRBV11-2 and TRBJ1-2; 7 bases line up with TRBD1. The CDR3 has 13 residues. Unmatched junction bases numbered 7, after V lost 4 bases and J lost 8 bases. From germline, CDR1 is SGHAT and CDR2 FQNNGV.

The chain carries TRBV6-4 and TRBJ1-2; possible D gene TRBD1, 5 bases. V lost 0 bases and J 6 bases, leaving 14 bases between the germline ends. The length of the CDR3 is 15 residues. CDR1 and CDR2 (germline): MRHNA, SNTAGT. The CDR3 nucleotides are TGTGCCAGCAGTGACTCGAGCGGGGGTGTTGATGGCTACACCTTC. Amino acid sequence: CASSDSSGGVDGYTF.

This clone was counted a few times. The V gene is TRBV4-1, the J gene TRBJ1-5; tentatively, D is TRBD1 (5 bases). V was cut by 5 bases and J by 4 bases, with 12 bases left in between. The CDR3 is 14 residues long. The germline V gene has CDR1 MGHRA and CDR2 YSYEKL. The CDR3 bases are TGCGCCAGCAGCGCCAGGGTGGGGAATCAGCCCCAGCATTTT. It specifies CASSARVGNQPQHF.

The chain employs TRBV5-1 and TRBJ2-1; D might be TRBD2 (5 bases). Trimming removed 4 bases from V and 3 bases from J, with 8 bases in between. There are 13 residues in the CDR3. Germline V CDR1 and CDR2: SGHRS, YFSETQ. The CDR3 region is CASSPRDYNEQFF. The CDR3 bases are TGCGCCAGCAGCCCCCGGGACTACAATGAGCAGTTCTTC.

The chain employs TRBV6-6 and TRBJ1-1; 8 bases are a match to TRBD1. The CDR3 is made up of 14 amino acids. Germline trimming cut 6 bases from V and 6 bases from J; bases unmatched to any gene: 9. CDR1 is MNHNY and CDR2 is SVGAGI in the germline V gene (reference sequence). Here the CDR3 reads CASSAYRGAAEAFF. CDR3 nucleotide sequence: TGTGCCAGCAGCGCCTACAGGGGGGCGGCTGAAGCTTTCTTT.

This clone was counted between two and nine times. The chain has TRBV7-2 and TRBJ1-6, with a tentative D call TRBD1 (6 bases). Germline V gene data show CDR1 as SGHTA and CDR2 as FQGNSA. This CDR3 has 15 amino acids. Deletions cut 4 bases from V and 5 bases from J, with 12 bases between. CDR3 DNA: TGTGCCAGCAGCTCCCGGACAGTTAATAATTCACCCCTCCACTTT. This translates into CASSSRTVNNSPLHF.

V usage is TRBV5-4 and J usage is TRBJ2-1; D call uncertain. Trimming took off 2 bases at V and 0 bases at J, with 9 bases between the two ends. The CDR3 spans 15 residues. Germline lookup yields CDR1 SGHNT and CDR2 YYREEE (reference sequence). CDR3 protein: CASSFDISSYNEQFF. The CDR3 DNA is TGTGCCAGCAGCTTTGACATAAGCTCCTACAATGAGCAGTTCTTC.

The rearrangement joins TRBV5-4 to TRBJ2-1; TRBD2 aligns across 13 bases. J was trimmed by 4 bases and V by 3 bases; bases with no gene match: 4. Germline CDR1 is SGHNT and CDR2 is YYREEE (reference sequence). This CDR3 has 16 residues. The CDR3 DNA reads as TGTGCCAGCAGCTCTCGACTAGCGGGGGGATACAATGAGCAGTTCTTC. It yields the protein CASSSRLAGGYNEQFF.

The V and J genes are TRBV5-5 and TRBJ1-4, with 7 bases lining up with TRBD1. V lost 4 bases and J lost 8; bases outside the gene matches: 5. This CDR3 has 13 amino acids. Germline CDR1 SGHKS, CDR2 YYEKEE (reference sequence). CDR3 loop: CASSPTGVEKLFF. CDR3 nucleotides: TGTGCCAGCAGCCCTACAGGGGTAGAAAAACTGTTTTTT.

This chain links TRBV7-2 with TRBJ1-1, with TRBD1 matching over 9 bases. The V gene's germline CDR1 is SGHTA and CDR2 FQGNSA. This CDR3 is 17 amino acids long. After removal of 1 base from V and 5 bases from J, the junction contained 11 bases not matched to a gene. Here the CDR3 DNA reads TGTGCCAGCAGCTTAGGAGGGACAGGGAAGGTAGGGACTGAAGCTTTCTTT. This translates into CASSLGGTGKVGTEAFF.

The table lists this clone with a few counts. V gene TRBV7-9 combines with J gene TRBJ2-1; unclear D gene. The length of the CDR3 is 14 residues. In germline, CDR1 is SEHNR, CDR2 FQNEAQ (reference sequence). Trimming removed 3 bases from V and 6 bases from J, with 12 bases in between. CDR3 protein: CASSLSYTGNEQFF. In DNA, the CDR3 is TGTGCCAGCAGCTTGTCGTATACGGGCAATGAGCAGTTCTTC.

The gene calls are TRBV11-2 and TRBJ2-3; D is unclear. Per the germline V gene, CDR1 is SGHAT and CDR2 is FQNNGV. Between the trimmed V and J ends, which lost 1 base and 0 bases, there was a span of 11 bases. This CDR3 region has 16 residues. The CDR3 nucleotides are TGTGCCAGCAGCTTAGTAGGCGGTTCTAGCACAGATACGCAGTATTTT. Translated: CASSLVGGSSTDTQYF.

The rearrangement uses TRBV12-5 and TRBJ2-3; D is perhaps TRBD1 (7 bases). The germline V and J ends were trimmed by 6 bases and 1 base, with 17 bases remaining between them. In germline, CDR1 is LGHNT, CDR2 FRNRAP. This CDR3 is built from 16 residues. The CDR3 DNA sequence: TGTGCTAGTGGCCGGGGACAGCGCGGGGGCACAGATACGCAGTATTTT. It specifies CASGRGQRGGTDTQYF.

The rearrangement links TRBV19 to TRBJ1-1, with TRBD1 matching over 12 bases. The CDR3 has 16 amino acids. Germline CDR1 reads LNHDA; CDR2 reads SQIVND (reference sequence). After removal of 5 bases from V and 5 bases from J, the junction contained 9 bases not matched to a gene. For the CDR3, the DNA is TGTGCCAGTAGTTTCCGGGACAGGGGGCGAGGAACTGAAGCTTTCTTT. This gives the protein CASSFRDRGRGTEAFF.

The chain has TRBV28 and TRBJ1-5; tentative D call: TRBD1 (5 bases). The CDR3 contains 16 residues. V was clipped by 5 bases and J by 8 bases, with 22 bases between them. Germline CDR1 is MDHEN and CDR2 is SYDVKM. CDR3 in DNA: TGTGCCAGCAGTCCGAACCGTGGGGTTCAGGGTAAGCCCCAGCATTTT. It specifies CASSPNRGVQGKPQHF.

V and J are TRBV4-3 and TRBJ2-6; D is unresolved. V lost 4 bases and J 2 bases, leaving 9 bases between the germline ends. CDR1 and CDR2 (germline): LGHNA, YSLEER. This CDR3 is 15 amino acids long. CDR3: CASSLNSPGANVLTF. The CDR3 DNA reads as TGCGCCAGCAGCCTCAACTCCCCTGGGGCCAACGTCCTGACTTTC.

The chain is built from TRBV27 and TRBJ1-1; D is ambiguous. Germline V gene sequence: CDR1 MNHEY, CDR2 SMNVEV (reference sequence). V was trimmed by 8 bases and J by 1 base, leaving 8 bases between them. The CDR3 is made up of 12 amino acids. The CDR3 DNA follows: TGTGCCAGCCGGACTGCGAACACTGAAGCTTTCTTT. Translation gives CASRTANTEAFF.

The J gene is TRBJ2-4, the V gene TRBV27, with 8 bases fitting TRBD2. Trimming at V came to 4 bases and at J to 3 bases, leaving 8 bases not matched to a gene. Germline-derived CDR1 and CDR2 are MNHEY and SMNVEV (reference sequence). The CDR3 spans 16 residues. This CDR3 is CASSSSSGPYKNIQYF. In DNA form, the CDR3 reads TGTGCCAGCAGTTCTTCTAGCGGGCCTTACAAAAACATTCAGTACTTC.

This clone was seen more than once but under ten times. CDR3 in DNA: TGTGCCAGTAGGGACAGGGGAACTGGAAACACCATATATTTT. Its translation: CASRDRGTGNTIYF. This chain connects TRBV19 to TRBJ1-3, with 9 positions matching TRBD1. CDR1 and CDR2 (germline): LNHDA, SQIVND (reference sequence). Trimming cost V 6 bases and J 2 bases; bases outside gene matches: 2. The CDR3 is made up of 14 amino acids.

In its sample, this clone was seen a few times. The V call is TRBV5-4, the J call TRBJ2-1; TRBD2 matches 12 bases. The CDR3 is made up of 16 amino acids. Germline trimming cut 0 bases from V and 9 bases from J; bases unmatched to any gene: 7. Germline V gene data show CDR1 as SGHNT and CDR2 as YYREEE (reference sequence). This chain's CDR3 is CASSLGATSGSVEQFF. The CDR3 DNA reads as TGTGCCAGCAGCTTGGGGGCGACTAGCGGGAGCGTTGAGCAGTTCTTC.

V gene TRBV7-9 combines with J gene TRBJ2-7; no clear D gene. V was shortened by 0 bases and J by 3 bases, with 6 bases between the two germline ends. The CDR3 consists of 13 residues. Germline CDR1 is SEHNR and CDR2 is FQNEAQ (reference sequence). The CDR3 here is CASSLAASYEQYF. In nucleotides, the CDR3 is TGTGCCAGCAGCTTAGCGGCTAGCTACGAGCAGTACTTC.

The chain carries TRBV7-2 and TRBJ1-2, with D possibly TRBD1 on 5 matching bases. Per the germline V gene, CDR1 is SGHTA and CDR2 is FQGNSA. Trimming removed 2 bases at V and 8 bases at J, with 12 bases between. The CDR3 is made up of 13 amino acids. The CDR3 region has the DNA TGTGCCAGCAGCTTATATCTCAGGGAAGGCTACACCTTC. Translation gives CASSLYLREGYTF.

CDR3 residues: CASRGPSGNTIYF. CDR3 bases: TGTGCCAGCCGCGGGCCTTCTGGAAACACCATATATTTT. The chain recombines TRBV27 with TRBJ1-3; D remains unclear. The V and J ends lost 8 bases and 1 base respectively, with 9 bases between them. The germline V gene has CDR1 MNHEY and CDR2 SMNVEV (reference sequence). This CDR3 has 13 residues.

This clone was seen a handful of times. The genes are TRBV25-1 and TRBJ2-7; 7 bases agree with TRBD1. The V gene end was trimmed by 6 bases and the J gene end by 0 bases; junction bases not matched to a gene: 17. This CDR3 comprises 18 residues. The germline V gene encodes CDR1 MGHDK and CDR2 SYGVNS. Here the CDR3 DNA reads TGTGCCAGCAGCTCGGGGACAGCCGCCGTGACGGGCTCCTACGAGCAGTACTTC. Protein product: CASSSGTAAVTGSYEQYF.

V usage is TRBV7-9 and J usage is TRBJ1-2, with a possible D match to TRBD1 (5 bases). Germline values: CDR1 SEHNR, CDR2 FQNEAQ (reference sequence). The CDR3 length is 13 residues. CDR3 amino acids: CASAGTLLNGYTF. The CDR3, as DNA: TGTGCGTCGGCCGGGACTCTCCTCAACGGCTACACCTTC.

A few counts support this clone. The genes are TRBV7-6 and TRBJ2-5, with D hard to call. Germline-derived CDR1 and CDR2 are SGHVS and FNYEAQ. This CDR3 comprises 13 residues. V was cut by 3 bases and J by 1 base, with 6 bases left in between. The CDR3 DNA reads TGTGCCAGCAGCTTGACACTCCAAGAGACCCAGTACTTC. Protein: CASSLTLQETQYF.

This clone has a single count. The rearrangement uses TRBV18 and TRBJ1-2, with D hard to call. Germline CDR1 KGHSH, CDR2 LQKENI. The V and J ends lost 5 bases and 8 bases respectively, with 9 bases between them. The CDR3 covers 11 residues. The CDR3 is CASSSNWGYTF. In DNA, the CDR3 is TGTGCCAGCTCATCAAACTGGGGCTACACCTTC.

The CDR3 nucleotides are TGTGCCATCAGTCCCAAGAACAGGTCCGATAGCAATCAGCCCCAGCATTTT. It is translated as CAISPKNRSDSNQPQHF. The chain carries TRBV10-3 and TRBJ1-5, with a weak D call TRBD1 (5 bases). Germline V gene lookup returns CDR1 ENHRY and CDR2 SYGVKD. The CDR3 runs to 17 residues. V lost 5 bases and J lost 0, with 17 bases in between.

The V gene is TRBV5-1, the J gene TRBJ2-2, with a possible D match to TRBD1 (6 bases). The CDR3 consists of 16 residues. Trimming took 3 bases from V and 3 from J, leaving 15 bases between them. From germline, CDR1 is SGHRS and CDR2 YFSETQ. The CDR3 coding sequence is TGCGCCAGCAGCTCTCCGACAGGTTTGGACACCGGGGAGCTGTTTTTT. Amino acids: CASSSPTGLDTGELFF.